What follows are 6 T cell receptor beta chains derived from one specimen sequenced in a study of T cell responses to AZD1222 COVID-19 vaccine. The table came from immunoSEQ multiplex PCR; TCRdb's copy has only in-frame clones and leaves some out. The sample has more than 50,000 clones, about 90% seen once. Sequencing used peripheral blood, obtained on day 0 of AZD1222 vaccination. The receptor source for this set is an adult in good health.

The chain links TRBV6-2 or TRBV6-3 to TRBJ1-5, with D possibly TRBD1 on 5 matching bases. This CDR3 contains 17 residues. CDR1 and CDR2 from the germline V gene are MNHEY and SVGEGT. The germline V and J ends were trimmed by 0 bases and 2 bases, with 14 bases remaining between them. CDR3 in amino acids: CASSYSGGGRGNQPQHF. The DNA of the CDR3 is TGTGCCAGCAGTTACTCGGGCGGTGGCAGGGGCAATCAGCCCCAGCATTTT.

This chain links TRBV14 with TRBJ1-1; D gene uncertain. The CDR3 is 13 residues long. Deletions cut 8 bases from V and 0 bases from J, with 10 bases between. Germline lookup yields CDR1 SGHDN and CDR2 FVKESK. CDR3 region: CASGSQMNTEAFF. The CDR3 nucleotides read TGTGCCAGCGGATCACAGATGAACACTGAAGCTTTCTTT.

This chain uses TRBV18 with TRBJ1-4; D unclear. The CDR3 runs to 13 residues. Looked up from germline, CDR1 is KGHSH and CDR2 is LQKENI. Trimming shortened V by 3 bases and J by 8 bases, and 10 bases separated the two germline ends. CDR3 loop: CASSPGVGEKLFF. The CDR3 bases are TGTGCCAGCTCACCTGGTGTAGGAGAAAAACTGTTTTTT.

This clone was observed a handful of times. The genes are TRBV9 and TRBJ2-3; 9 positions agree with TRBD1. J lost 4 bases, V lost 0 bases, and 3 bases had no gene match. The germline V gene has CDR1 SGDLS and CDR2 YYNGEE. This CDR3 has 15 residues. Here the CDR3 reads CASSVGTGVADTQYF. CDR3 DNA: TGTGCCAGCAGCGTAGGGACAGGGGTGGCAGATACGCAGTATTTT.

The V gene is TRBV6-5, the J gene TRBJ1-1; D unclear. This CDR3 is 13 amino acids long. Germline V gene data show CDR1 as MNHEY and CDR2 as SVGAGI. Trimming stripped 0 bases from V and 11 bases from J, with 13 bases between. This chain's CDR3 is CASSYSTVGRAFF. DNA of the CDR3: TGTGCCAGCAGTTACTCGACCGTTGGTAGGGCTTTCTTT.

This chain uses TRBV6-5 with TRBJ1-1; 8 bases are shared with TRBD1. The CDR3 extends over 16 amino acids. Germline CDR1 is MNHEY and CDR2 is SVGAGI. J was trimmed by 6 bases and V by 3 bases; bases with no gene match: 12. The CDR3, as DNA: TGTGCCAGCAGTTATACCCCAGGGGGCGATCTCTCTGAAGCTTTCTTT. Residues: CASSYTPGGDLSEAFF.